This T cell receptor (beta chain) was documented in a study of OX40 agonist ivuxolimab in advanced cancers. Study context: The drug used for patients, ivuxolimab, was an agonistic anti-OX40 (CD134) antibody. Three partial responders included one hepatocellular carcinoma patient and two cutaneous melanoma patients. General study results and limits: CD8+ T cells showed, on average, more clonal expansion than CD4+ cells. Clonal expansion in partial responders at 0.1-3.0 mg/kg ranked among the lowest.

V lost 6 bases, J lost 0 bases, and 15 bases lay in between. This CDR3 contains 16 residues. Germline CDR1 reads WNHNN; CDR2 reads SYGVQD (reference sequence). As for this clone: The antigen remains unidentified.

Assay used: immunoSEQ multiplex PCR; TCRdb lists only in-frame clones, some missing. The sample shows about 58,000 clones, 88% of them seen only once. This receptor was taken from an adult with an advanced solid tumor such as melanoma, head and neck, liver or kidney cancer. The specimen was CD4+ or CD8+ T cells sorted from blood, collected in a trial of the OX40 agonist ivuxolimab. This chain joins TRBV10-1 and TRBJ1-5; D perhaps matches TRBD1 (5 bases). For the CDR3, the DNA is TGCGCCAGCAGCTCCGGGACCCTAATTAGCAATCAGCCCCAGCATTTT. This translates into CASSSGTLISNQPQHF.